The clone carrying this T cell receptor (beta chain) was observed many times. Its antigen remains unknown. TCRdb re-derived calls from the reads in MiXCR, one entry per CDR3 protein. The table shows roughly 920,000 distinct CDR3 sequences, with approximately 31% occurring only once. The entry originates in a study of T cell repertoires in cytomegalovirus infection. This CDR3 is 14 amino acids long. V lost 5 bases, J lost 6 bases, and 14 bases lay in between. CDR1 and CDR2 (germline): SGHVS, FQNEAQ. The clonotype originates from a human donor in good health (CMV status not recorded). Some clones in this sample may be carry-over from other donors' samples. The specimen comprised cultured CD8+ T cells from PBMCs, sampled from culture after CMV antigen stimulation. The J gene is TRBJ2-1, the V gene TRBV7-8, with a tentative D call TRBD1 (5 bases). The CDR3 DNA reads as TGTGCCAGCAGCACCTATCCTAGGGGCAATGAGCAGTTCTTC. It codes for CASSTYPRGNEQFF.